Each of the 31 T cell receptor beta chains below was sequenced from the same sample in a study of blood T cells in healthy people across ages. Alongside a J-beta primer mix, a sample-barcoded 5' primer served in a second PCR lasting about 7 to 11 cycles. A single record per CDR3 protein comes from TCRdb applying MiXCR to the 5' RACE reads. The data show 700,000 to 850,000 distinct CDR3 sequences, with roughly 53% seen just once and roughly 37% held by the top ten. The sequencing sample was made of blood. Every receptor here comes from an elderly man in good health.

The CDR3 region is CASSAGLDTQYF. The CDR3, as DNA: TGTGCCAGCAGCGCCGGACTTGATACGCAGTATTTT. The chain is built from TRBV9 and TRBJ2-3, with D tentatively TRBD2 (5 bases). CDR3 size: 12 residues. Germline lookup yields CDR1 SGDLS and CDR2 YYNGEE. Trimming took off 3 bases at V and 6 bases at J, with 8 bases between the two ends.

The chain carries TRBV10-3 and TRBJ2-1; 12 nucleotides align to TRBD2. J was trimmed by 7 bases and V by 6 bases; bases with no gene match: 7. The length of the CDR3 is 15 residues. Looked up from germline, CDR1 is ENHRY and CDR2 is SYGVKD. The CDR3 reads CAIRMTSGRGNEQFF. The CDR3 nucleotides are TGTGCCATCAGAATGACTAGCGGGAGAGGAAATGAGCAGTTCTTC.

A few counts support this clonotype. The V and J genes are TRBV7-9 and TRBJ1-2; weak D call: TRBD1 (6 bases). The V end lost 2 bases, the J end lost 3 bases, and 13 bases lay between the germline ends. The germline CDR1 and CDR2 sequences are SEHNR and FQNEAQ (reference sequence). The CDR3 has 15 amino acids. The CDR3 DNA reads TGTGCCAGCAGCTTAAAGGGGGGAACTGACTATGGCTACACCTTC. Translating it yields CASSLKGGTDYGYTF.

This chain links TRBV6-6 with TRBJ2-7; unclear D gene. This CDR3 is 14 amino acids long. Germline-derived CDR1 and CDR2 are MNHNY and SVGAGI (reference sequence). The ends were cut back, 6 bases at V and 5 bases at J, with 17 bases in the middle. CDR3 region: CASSPGPKSHEQYF. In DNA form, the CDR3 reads TGTGCCAGCAGCCCAGGACCCAAATCGCACGAGCAGTACTTC.

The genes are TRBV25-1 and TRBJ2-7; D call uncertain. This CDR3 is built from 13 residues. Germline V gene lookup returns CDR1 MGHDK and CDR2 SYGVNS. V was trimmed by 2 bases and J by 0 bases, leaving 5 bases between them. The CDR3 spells CASSEPSSYEQYF. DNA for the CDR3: TGTGCCAGCAGTGAACCGAGCTCCTACGAGCAGTACTTC.

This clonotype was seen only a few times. CDR3 DNA: TGTGCCAGCTCACCATCCTCGGGGGCTAACTATGGCTACACCTTC. It yields the protein CASSPSSGANYGYTF. V gene TRBV18 combines with J gene TRBJ1-2, with a tentative D call TRBD1 (5 bases). Germline assignment: CDR1 KGHSH and CDR2 LQKENI. The CDR3 contains 15 residues. Trimming stripped 2 bases from V and 0 bases from J, with 10 bases between.

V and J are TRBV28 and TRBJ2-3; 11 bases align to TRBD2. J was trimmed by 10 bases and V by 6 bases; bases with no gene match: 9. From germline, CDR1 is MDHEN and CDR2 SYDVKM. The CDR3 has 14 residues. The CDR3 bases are TGTGCCAGCAGCCCGACTAGCGGGACCCGCGCGCAGTATTTT. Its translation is CASSPTSGTRAQYF.

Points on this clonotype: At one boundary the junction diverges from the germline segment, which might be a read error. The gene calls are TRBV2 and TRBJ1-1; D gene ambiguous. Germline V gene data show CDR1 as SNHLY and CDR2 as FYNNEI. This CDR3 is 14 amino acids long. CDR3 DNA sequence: TGTGCCAGCAGTGGAGCTCACTCGAACACTGAAGTTTTCTTT. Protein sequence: CASSGAHSNTEVFF.

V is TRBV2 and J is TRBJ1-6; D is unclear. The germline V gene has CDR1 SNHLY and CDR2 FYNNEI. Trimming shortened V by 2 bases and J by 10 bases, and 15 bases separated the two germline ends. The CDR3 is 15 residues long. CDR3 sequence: CASSELEGEGSPLHF. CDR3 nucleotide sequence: TGTGCCAGCAGTGAACTAGAGGGAGAAGGGTCACCCCTCCACTTT.

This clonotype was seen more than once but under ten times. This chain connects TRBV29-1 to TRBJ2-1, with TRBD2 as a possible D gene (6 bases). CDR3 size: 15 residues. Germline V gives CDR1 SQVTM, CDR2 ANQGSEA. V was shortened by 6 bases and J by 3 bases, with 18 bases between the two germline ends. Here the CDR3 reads CSVGSPPSGYNEQFF. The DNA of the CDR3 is TGCAGCGTCGGGAGCCCCCCCAGCGGCTACAATGAGCAGTTCTTC.

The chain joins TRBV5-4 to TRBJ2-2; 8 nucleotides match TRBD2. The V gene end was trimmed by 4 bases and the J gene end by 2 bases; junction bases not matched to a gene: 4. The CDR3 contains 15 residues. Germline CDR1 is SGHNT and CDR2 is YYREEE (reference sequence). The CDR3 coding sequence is TGTGCCAGCAGCCGATTAGCGGGAAACACCGGGGAGCTGTTTTTT. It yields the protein CASSRLAGNTGELFF.

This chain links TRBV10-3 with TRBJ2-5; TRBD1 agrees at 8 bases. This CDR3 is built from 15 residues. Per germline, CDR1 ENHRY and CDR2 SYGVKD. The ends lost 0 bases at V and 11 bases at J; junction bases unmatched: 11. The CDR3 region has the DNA TGTGCCATCAGTGAGTCGACGGGACAGGCCTGTCAGCAGTACTTC. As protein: CAISESTGQACQQYF.

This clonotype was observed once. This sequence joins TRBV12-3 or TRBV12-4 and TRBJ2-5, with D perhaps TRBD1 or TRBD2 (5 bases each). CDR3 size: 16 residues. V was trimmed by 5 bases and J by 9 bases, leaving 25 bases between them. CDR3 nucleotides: TGTGCCAGCAGTCCTGGAGACAGCCCGGGGTTGGAGGCCCAGTACTTC. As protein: CASSPGDSPGLEAQYF.

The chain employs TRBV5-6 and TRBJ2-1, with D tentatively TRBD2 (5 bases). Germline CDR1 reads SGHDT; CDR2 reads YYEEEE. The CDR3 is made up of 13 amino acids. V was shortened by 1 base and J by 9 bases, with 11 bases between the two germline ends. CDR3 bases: TGTGCCAGCAGCTTGATCAGCGGTCCTGAGCAGTTCTTC. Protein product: CASSLISGPEQFF.

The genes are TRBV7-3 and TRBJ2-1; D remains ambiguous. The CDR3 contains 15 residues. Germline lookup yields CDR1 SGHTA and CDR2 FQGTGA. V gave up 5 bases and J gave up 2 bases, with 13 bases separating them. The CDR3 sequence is CASSRRTSPYNEQFF. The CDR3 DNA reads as TGTGCCAGCAGCCGTCGGACCTCCCCCTACAATGAGCAGTTCTTC.

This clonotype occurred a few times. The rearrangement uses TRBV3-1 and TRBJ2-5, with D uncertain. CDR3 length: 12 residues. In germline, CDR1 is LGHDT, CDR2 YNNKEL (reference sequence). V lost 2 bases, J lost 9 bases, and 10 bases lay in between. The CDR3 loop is CASSQTRLAQYF. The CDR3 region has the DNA TGTGCCAGCAGCCAAACCCGTTTGGCCCAGTACTTC.

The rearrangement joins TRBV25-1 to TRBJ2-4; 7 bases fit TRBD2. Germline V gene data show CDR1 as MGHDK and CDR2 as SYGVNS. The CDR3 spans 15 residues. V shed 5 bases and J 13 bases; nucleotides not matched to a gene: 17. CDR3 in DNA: TGTGCCAGCAGTAGTCTGACTTCCCCGACGCGGGAGCAGTACTTC. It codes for CASSSLTSPTREQYF.

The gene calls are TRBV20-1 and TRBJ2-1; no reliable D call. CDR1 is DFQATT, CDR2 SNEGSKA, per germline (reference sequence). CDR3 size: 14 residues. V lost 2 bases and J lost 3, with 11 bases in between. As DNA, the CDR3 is TGCAGTGCTAGATGGCAGAGCTTCTACAATGAGCAGTTCTTC. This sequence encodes CSARWQSFYNEQFF.

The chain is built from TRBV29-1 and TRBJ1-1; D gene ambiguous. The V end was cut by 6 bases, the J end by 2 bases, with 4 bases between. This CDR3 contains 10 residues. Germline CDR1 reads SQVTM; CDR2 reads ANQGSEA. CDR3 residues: CSVLNTEAFF. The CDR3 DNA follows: TGCAGCGTGCTAAACACTGAAGCTTTCTTT. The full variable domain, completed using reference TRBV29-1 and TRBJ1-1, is SAVISQKPSRDICQRGTSLTIQCQVDSQVTMMFWYRQQPGQSLTLIATANQGSEATYESGFVIDKFPISRPNLTFSTLTVSNMSPEDSSIYLCSVLNTEAFFGQGTRLTVV.

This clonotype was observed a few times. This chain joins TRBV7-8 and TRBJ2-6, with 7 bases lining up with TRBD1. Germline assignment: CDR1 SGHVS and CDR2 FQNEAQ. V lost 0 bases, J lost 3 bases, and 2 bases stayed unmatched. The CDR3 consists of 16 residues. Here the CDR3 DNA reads TGTGCCAGCAGCTTAGCAGGGGGCCGTGGGGCCAACGTCCTGACTTTC. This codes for CASSLAGGRGANVLTF.

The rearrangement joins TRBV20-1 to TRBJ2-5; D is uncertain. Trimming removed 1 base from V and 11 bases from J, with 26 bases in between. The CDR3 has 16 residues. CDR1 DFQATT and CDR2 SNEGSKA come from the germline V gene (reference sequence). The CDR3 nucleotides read TGCAGTGCTAGAGCTGGAGCGTCTTGGAAGGTTGATGAGCAGTACTTC. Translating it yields CSARAGASWKVDEQYF.

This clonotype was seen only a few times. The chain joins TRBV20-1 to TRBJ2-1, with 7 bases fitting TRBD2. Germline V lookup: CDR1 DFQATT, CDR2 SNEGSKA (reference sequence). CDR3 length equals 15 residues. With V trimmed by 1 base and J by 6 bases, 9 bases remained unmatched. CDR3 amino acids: CSARVMGEGGNEQFF. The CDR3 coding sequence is TGCAGTGCTAGAGTGATGGGGGAGGGAGGCAATGAGCAGTTCTTC.

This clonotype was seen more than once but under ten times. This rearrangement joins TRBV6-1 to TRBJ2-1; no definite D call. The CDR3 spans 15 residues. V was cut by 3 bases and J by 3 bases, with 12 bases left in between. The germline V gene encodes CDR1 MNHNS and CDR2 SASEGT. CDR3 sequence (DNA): TGTGCCAGCAGTGATGAAAGCCCGGGCTACAATGAGCAGTTCTTC. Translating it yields CASSDESPGYNEQFF.

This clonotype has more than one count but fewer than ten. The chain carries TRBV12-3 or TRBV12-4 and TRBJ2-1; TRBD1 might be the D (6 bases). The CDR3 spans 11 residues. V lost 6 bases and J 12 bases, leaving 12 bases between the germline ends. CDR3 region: CASSRDRRQFF. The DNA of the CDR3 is TGTGCCAGCAGCCGTGACAGGCGGCAGTTCTTC.

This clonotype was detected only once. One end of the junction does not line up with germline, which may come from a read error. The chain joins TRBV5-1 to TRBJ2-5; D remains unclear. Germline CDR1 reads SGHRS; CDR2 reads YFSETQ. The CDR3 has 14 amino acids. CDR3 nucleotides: TGCGCCAGCGGCTTGTCTTCCACTTACAATGAGCAGTACTTC. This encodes CASGLSSTYNEQYF.

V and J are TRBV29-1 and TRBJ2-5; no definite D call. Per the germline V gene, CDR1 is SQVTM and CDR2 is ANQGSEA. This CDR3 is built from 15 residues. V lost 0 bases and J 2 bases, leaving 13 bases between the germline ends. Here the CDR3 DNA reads TGCAGCGTTGAAGAAGAGATGGTGGAACAAGAGACCCAGTACTTC. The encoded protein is CSVEEEMVEQETQYF. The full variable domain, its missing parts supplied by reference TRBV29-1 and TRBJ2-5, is SAVISQKPSRDICQRGTSLTIQCQVDSQVTMMFWYRQQPGQSLTLIATANQGSEATYESGFVIDKFPISRPNLTFSTLTVSNMSPEDSSIYLCSVEEEMVEQETQYFGPGTRLLVL.

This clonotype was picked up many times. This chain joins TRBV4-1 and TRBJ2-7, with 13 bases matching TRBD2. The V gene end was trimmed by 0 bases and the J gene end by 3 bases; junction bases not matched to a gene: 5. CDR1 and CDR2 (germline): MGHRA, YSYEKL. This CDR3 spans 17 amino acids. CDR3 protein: CASSQETSGRELYEQYF. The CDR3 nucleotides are TGCGCCAGCAGCCAAGAAACTAGCGGGAGGGAACTCTACGAGCAGTACTTC.

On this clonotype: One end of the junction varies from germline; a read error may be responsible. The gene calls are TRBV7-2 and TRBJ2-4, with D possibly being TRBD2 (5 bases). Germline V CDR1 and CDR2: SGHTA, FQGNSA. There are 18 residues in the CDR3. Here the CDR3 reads CAGSSSGSSRGAKNIQYF. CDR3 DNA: TGTGCCGGCAGCTCCTCGGGAAGTTCCCGTGGGGCCAAAAACATTCAGTACTTC.

CDR3 sequence (DNA): TGCAGTGCCTCCCGTGGGGGGCGGGAAAAACTGTTTTTT. Translating it yields CSASRGGREKLFF. This rearrangement joins TRBV20-1 to TRBJ1-4; D perhaps matches TRBD1 (6 bases). Germline V gives CDR1 DFQATT, CDR2 SNEGSKA (reference sequence). Trimming removed 6 bases from V and 8 bases from J, with 16 bases in between. The CDR3 has 13 amino acids.

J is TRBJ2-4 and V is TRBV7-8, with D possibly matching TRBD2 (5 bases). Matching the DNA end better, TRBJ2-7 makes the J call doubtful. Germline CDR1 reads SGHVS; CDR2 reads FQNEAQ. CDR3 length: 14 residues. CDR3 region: CASSLGAAYYEQYF. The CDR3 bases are TGTGCCAGCAGCTTAGGAGCGGCTTACTACGAGCAGTACTTC.

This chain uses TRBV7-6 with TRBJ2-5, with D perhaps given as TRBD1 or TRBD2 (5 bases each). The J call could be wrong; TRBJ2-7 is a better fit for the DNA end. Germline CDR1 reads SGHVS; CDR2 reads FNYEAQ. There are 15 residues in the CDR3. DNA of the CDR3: TGTGCCAGCAGCTTAACGAGCAGGGAAGGGAGCGAGCAGTACTTC. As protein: CASSLTSREGSEQYF.